The source of this TCR beta chain is a study of beta chain features in type 1 diabetes. Study summary: Age and gender were similar between patients and healthy donors, as were cell yields.

Study findings and constraints: Type 1 diabetes patients had moderately but significantly shorter TCRB CDR3s in all four CD4+ subsets. Type 1 diabetes patients had fewer VDJ junction insertions and more deletions. It was among patients, rather than healthy donors, that naive, central memory and Treg TCRB repertoires appeared more similar.

TCRB transcripts that were expressed got sequenced, as all of the isolated RNA had been reverse transcribed. Profiled with immunoSEQ multiplex PCR; TCRdb holds only in-frame clones, not every one. The sample lists around 400,000 clones, roughly 13% occurring once. Concerning this clone: Antigen: not known.

The sequence was obtained from a man aged 18 to 30 in good health. The sequencing input was naive CD4+ T cells from blood.

CDR3 DNA: TGTGCCAGCAGCGCGGGGGGCACTAGCACAGATACGCAGTATTTT. The encoded protein is CASSAGGTSTDTQYF. The chain uses TRBV7-3 and TRBJ2-3; 8 nucleotides agree with TRBD2. Germline V lookup: CDR1 SGHTA, CDR2 FQGTGA. With 5 bases clipped from V and 0 bases from J, the junction kept 4 bases outside the gene matches. This CDR3 region has 15 residues.